This is a list of T cell receptor beta chains from one sample in a study of T-cell memory formation after mild COVID-19. TCRdb itself ran the 5' RACE reads through MiXCR, one entry per CDR3 protein. The sample lists some 450,000 distinct CDR3 sequences; approximately 20% were seen once. The source material was PBMCs or a T cell subset sorted from them (not recorded which). Receptor source: an adult woman who had mild COVID-19 (a few samples of this study predate the infection). Cell type and time point are not known. Each CDR3 is given with its conserved first and last residue. The D gene is left open where the match is weak. Some rows mark clone size as missing; the rest say once, few, many or name a class of expanded clone.

size: few; J: TRBJ1-2; V: TRBV5-1; D: TRBD1; DNA: TGCGCCAGCGGACAGGGGCTGCATGGCTACACCTTC; CDR3: CASGQGLHGYTF
size: few; J: TRBJ2-5; V: TRBV4-3; D: -; DNA: TGCGCCAGCAGCCAAGACGTGAGGAAGACCCAGTACTTC; CDR3: CASSQDVRKTQYF
size: once; J: TRBJ2-7; V: TRBV9; D: TRBD1; DNA: TGTGCCAGCAGCGCCGGGACAGAAGACTACGAGCAGTACTTC; CDR3: CASSAGTEDYEQYF
size: -; J: TRBJ2-2; V: TRBV14; D: TRBD2; DNA: TGTGCCAGCAGCCCGACGTCTCTAGCGGGGGCCACCGGGGAGCTGTTTTTT; CDR3: CASSPTSLAGATGELFF
size: -; J: TRBJ2-3; V: TRBV6-5; D: -; DNA: TGTGCCAGCAGTTACTCTAGGACTACCACAGATACGCAGTATTTT; CDR3: CASSYSRTTTDTQYF
size: many; J: TRBJ2-1; V: TRBV7-2; D: -; DNA: TGTGCCAGCAGCATAAGGGGGGCCAATGAGCAGTTCTTC; CDR3: CASSIRGANEQFF
size: -; J: TRBJ2-1; V: TRBV27; D: -; DNA: TGTGCCAGCAGTTTATCGGCAGGGAGGCATGAGCAGTTCTTC; CDR3: CASSLSAGRHEQFF
size: -; J: TRBJ2-5; V: TRBV5-4; D: -; DNA: TGTGCCAGCACCCCCGGAGGGCAGGGAGGAGAGACCCAGTACTTC; CDR3: CASTPGGQGGETQYF
size: -; J: TRBJ2-2; V: TRBV15; D: TRBD2; DNA: TGTGCCACCCGGCTCGGGGGGGCCGGGGAGCTGTTTTTT; CDR3: CATRLGGAGELFF
size: -; J: TRBJ1-4; V: TRBV5-1; D: TRBD1; DNA: TGCGCCAGCAGCCGGGCCAGGACAGGGGCAACTAATGAAAAACTGTTTTTT; CDR3: CASSRARTGATNEKLFF
size: few; J: TRBJ2-5; V: TRBV20-1; D: -; DNA: TGCAGTGCTGCAAAAGAGACCCAGTACTTC; CDR3: CSAAKETQYF
size: -; J: TRBJ2-3; V: TRBV4-2; D: TRBD2; DNA: TGTGCCAGCAGCCAATTGGGACTAGCGGGAGAAGATACGCAGTATTTT; CDR3: CASSQLGLAGEDTQYF
size: few; J: TRBJ2-1; V: TRBV6-5; D: TRBD2; DNA: TGTGCCAGCACCCACGGCGGGGGATACAATGAGCAGTTCTTC; CDR3: CASTHGGGYNEQFF
size: -; J: TRBJ2-7; V: TRBV9; D: TRBD2; DNA: TGTGCCAGCAGCGTAGGGGGGGGAAGACTCTACGAGCAGTACTTC; CDR3: CASSVGGGRLYEQYF
size: -; J: TRBJ2-6; V: TRBV2; D: -; DNA: TGTGCCAGCAGGGTACAGGCGGGATCAGGGGCCAACGTCCTGACTTTC; CDR3: CASRVQAGSGANVLTF
size: few; J: TRBJ2-7; V: TRBV25-1; D: -; DNA: TGTGCCAGCAGGACCGGTTCCTACGAGCAGTACTTC; CDR3: CASRTGSYEQYF
size: few; J: TRBJ2-1; V: TRBV9; D: -; DNA: TGTGCCAGCAGCGTAGGGACTTCCCTGAACTCCTACAATGAGCAGTTCTTC; CDR3: CASSVGTSLNSYNEQFF
size: -; J: TRBJ2-2; V: TRBV24-1; D: -; DNA: TGTGCCACCAGAGTGCGAGGGGGTCACACCGGGGAGCTGTTTTTT; CDR3: CATRVRGGHTGELFF
size: few; J: TRBJ2-3; V: TRBV5-5; D: TRBD2; DNA: TGTGCCAGCAGATCAGCGGGGGTATTGGATACGCAGTATTTT; CDR3: CASRSAGVLDTQYF
size: few; J: TRBJ1-2; V: TRBV12-3/TRBV12-4; D: TRBD1; DNA: TGTGCCAGCAGTTTGAAGACAGGGAGTTTTAAGGGCTACACCTTC; CDR3: CASSLKTGSFKGYTF
size: few; J: TRBJ2-5; V: TRBV6-6; D: -; DNA: TGTGCCAGCAGTCGAGGGCACCAAGAGACCCAGTACTTC; CDR3: CASSRGHQETQYF
size: -; J: TRBJ1-2; V: TRBV6-2/TRBV6-3; D: -; DNA: TGTGCCAGCAGTCTCTCCACCGGGCCAAACTATGGCTACACCTTC; CDR3: CASSLSTGPNYGYTF
size: few; J: TRBJ2-7; V: TRBV6-2/TRBV6-3; D: -; DNA: TGTGCCAGCAGTTACTTGAATGGGCCCTGGGAGCAGTACTTC; CDR3: CASSYLNGPWEQYF
size: once; J: TRBJ2-7; V: TRBV6-5; D: -; DNA: TGTGCCAGCAGTTACTTCCGGGGGCCCTACGAGCAGTACTTC; CDR3: CASSYFRGPYEQYF
size: few; J: TRBJ1-1; V: TRBV4-1; D: -; DNA: TGCGCCAGCAGCCAAGAACGCGGTCTCGGGGCTTTCTTT; CDR3: CASSQERGLGAFF
size: -; J: TRBJ1-1; V: TRBV5-1; D: -; DNA: TGCGCCAGCAGCTTGGGCGGGGGGAAGGTGGAAGCTTTCTTT; CDR3: CASSLGGGKVEAFF
size: few; J: TRBJ2-7; V: TRBV7-8; D: -; DNA: TGTGCCAGCAGCTTACTGCCTCCCGGGACGGTCTCCTACGAGCAGTACTTC; CDR3: CASSLLPPGTVSYEQYF
size: -; J: TRBJ2-3; V: TRBV4-2; D: -; DNA: TGTGCCAGCAGCCAAGATCTCGGTGTGGACAGCACAGATACGCAGTATTTT; CDR3: CASSQDLGVDSTDTQYF
size: few; J: TRBJ2-3; V: TRBV20-1; D: -; DNA: TGCAGTGCCCCGGGACTTTTCACAGATACGCAGTATTTT; CDR3: CSAPGLFTDTQYF
size: -; J: TRBJ2-1; V: TRBV4-3; D: -; DNA: TGCGCCAGCAGCCAGGATTACGTTTCGTTCAATGAGCAGTTCTTC; CDR3: CASSQDYVSFNEQFF
size: -; J: TRBJ2-5; V: TRBV11-3; D: TRBD2; DNA: TGTGCCAGCAGCCCCCGCGGGGGGTCCGTCCAAGAGACCCAGTACTTC; CDR3: CASSPRGGSVQETQYF
size: few; J: TRBJ1-1; V: TRBV24-1; D: -; DNA: TGTGCCACCAGTGCGAAGACCCCCCAGAACACTGAAGCTTTCTTT; CDR3: CATSAKTPQNTEAFF
size: few; J: TRBJ2-5; V: TRBV9; D: -; DNA: TGTGCCAGCAGCCCAGCGGACTTCGGGTGGGAGACCCAGTACTTC; CDR3: CASSPADFGWETQYF
size: few; J: TRBJ2-7; V: TRBV30; D: TRBD2; DNA: TGTGCCTGGAGTGTGGGACTAGCTTTGAACGAGCAGTACTTC; CDR3: CAWSVGLALNEQYF
size: few; J: TRBJ2-3; V: TRBV2; D: -; DNA: TGTGCCAGCAGACTATTGTCAGATACGCAGTATTTT; CDR3: CASRLLSDTQYF
size: -; J: TRBJ2-3; V: TRBV7-6; D: TRBD2; DNA: TGTGCCAGCAGCTTATTTACTAGCGTCACAGATACGCAGTATTTT; CDR3: CASSLFTSVTDTQYF
size: -; J: TRBJ2-7; V: TRBV6-5; D: -; DNA: TGTGCCAGCAGGGTTGGACTCTTGTACGAGCAGTACTTC; CDR3: CASRVGLLYEQYF
size: few; J: TRBJ1-2; V: TRBV4-1; D: -; DNA: TGCGCCAGCAGCCAACGCCAGACTAACTATGGCTACACCTTC; CDR3: CASSQRQTNYGYTF
size: few; J: TRBJ2-7; V: TRBV29-1; D: TRBD1; DNA: TGCAGCGCTACTGTACAGGGGGAGCAGTACTTC; CDR3: CSATVQGEQYF
size: few; J: TRBJ2-1; V: TRBV11-2; D: -; DNA: TGTGCCAGCAGCTTAATCCCCGCAGCACGCAATGAGCAGTTCTTC; CDR3: CASSLIPAARNEQFF
size: -; J: TRBJ1-2; V: TRBV4-2; D: -; DNA: TGTGCCAGCAGCCAAGAGACGAGCTATGGCTACACCTTC; CDR3: CASSQETSYGYTF
size: few; J: TRBJ2-1; V: TRBV30; D: -; DNA: TGTGCCTGGAGCCAGGATTACTCCTACAATGAGCAGTTCTTC; CDR3: CAWSQDYSYNEQFF
size: -; J: TRBJ2-7; V: TRBV6-1; D: -; DNA: TGTGCCAGCACCCTAACCGGGACGGATTACGAGCAGTACTTC; CDR3: CASTLTGTDYEQYF
size: -; J: TRBJ2-5; V: TRBV12-3/TRBV12-4; D: -; DNA: TGTGCCAGCAGCCCTTCAACCGCCGTGCAGTACTTC; CDR3: CASSPSTAVQYF
size: -; J: TRBJ2-7; V: TRBV25-1; D: -; DNA: TGTGCCAGCAGTCAAGGATTGCAGTACGAGCAGTACTTC; CDR3: CASSQGLQYEQYF
size: -; J: TRBJ2-2; V: TRBV5-1; D: TRBD1; DNA: TGCGCCAGCAGCCTTCGGGACAGCACTTTAACCGGGGAGCTGTTTTTT; CDR3: CASSLRDSTLTGELFF
size: -; J: TRBJ2-7; V: TRBV29-1; D: -; DNA: TGCAGCGTTTTAGGGGCCTACGAGCAGTACTTC; CDR3: CSVLGAYEQYF
size: -; J: TRBJ1-6; V: TRBV4-2; D: TRBD1; DNA: TGTGCCAGCAGCCAAGACCTCGCAAGGGGGCTCTATAATTCACCCCTCCACTTT; CDR3: CASSQDLARGLYNSPLHF
size: few; J: TRBJ2-1; V: TRBV18; D: -; DNA: TGTGCCAGCTCACCACTAGCGACACATTACAATGAGCAGTTCTTC; CDR3: CASSPLATHYNEQFF
size: -; J: TRBJ2-7; V: TRBV5-4; D: -; DNA: TGTGCCAGCAGCTCAAAGACCCAGACCTACGAGCAGTACTTC; CDR3: CASSSKTQTYEQYF
size: few; J: TRBJ2-1; V: TRBV12-3/TRBV12-4; D: TRBD2; DNA: TGTGCCAGCAGACTAGGGAGGGCCGATGAGCAGTTCTTC; CDR3: CASRLGRADEQFF
size: -; J: TRBJ1-3; V: TRBV18; D: -; DNA: TGTGCCAGCTCACCGGGTGGACAGTCGGGAAACACCATATATTTT; CDR3: CASSPGGQSGNTIYF
size: -; J: TRBJ1-2; V: TRBV9; D: -; DNA: TGTGCCAGCAGCCCTTCAGGCTATGGGGGAGAAAACTATGGCTACACCTTC; CDR3: CASSPSGYGGENYGYTF
size: -; J: TRBJ1-2; V: TRBV5-1; D: -; DNA: TGCGCAAGCAGCAGGGATGGGGACTATGGCTACACCTTC; CDR3: CASSRDGDYGYTF